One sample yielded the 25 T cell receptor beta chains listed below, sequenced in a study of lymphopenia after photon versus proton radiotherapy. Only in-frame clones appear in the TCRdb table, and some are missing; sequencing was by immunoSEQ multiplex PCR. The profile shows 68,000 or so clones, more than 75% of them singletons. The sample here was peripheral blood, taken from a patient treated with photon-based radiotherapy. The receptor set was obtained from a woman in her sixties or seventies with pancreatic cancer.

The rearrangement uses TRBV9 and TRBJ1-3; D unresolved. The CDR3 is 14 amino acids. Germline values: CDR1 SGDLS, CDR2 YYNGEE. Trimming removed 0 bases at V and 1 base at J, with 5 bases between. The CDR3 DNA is TGTGCCAGCAGCGTAGACCATTCTGGAAACACCATATATTTT. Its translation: CASSVDHSGNTIYF.

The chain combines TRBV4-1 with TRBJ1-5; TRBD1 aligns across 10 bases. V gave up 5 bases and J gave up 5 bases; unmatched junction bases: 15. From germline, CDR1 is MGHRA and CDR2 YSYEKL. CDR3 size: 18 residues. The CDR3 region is CASSFRDRGKLGHQPQHF. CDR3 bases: TGCGCCAGCAGCTTCCGGGACAGGGGCAAATTAGGTCATCAGCCCCAGCATTTT.

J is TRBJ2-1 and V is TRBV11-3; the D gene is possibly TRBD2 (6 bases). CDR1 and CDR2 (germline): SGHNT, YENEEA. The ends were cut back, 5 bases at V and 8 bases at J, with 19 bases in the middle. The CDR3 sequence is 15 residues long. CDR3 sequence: CASSQGPGDSDEQFF. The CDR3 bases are TGTGCCAGCAGCCAGGGACCTGGGGACTCGGATGAGCAGTTCTTC.

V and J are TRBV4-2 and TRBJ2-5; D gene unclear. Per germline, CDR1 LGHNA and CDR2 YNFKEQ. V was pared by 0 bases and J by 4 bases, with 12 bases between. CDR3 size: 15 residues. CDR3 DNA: TGTGCCAGCAGCCAAGATGGCCTACAACGAGAGACCCAGTACTTC. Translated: CASSQDGLQRETQYF.

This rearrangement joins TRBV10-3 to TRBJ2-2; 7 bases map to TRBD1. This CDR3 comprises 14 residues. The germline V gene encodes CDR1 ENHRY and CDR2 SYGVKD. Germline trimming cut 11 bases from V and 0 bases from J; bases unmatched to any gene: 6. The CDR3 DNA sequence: TGTGCCGTCTCCGGGACAGCGAACACCGGGGAGCTGTTTTTT. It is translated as CAVSGTANTGELFF.

CDR3 amino acids: CASSTGTAKETQYF. The CDR3 nucleotides read TGCGCCAGCAGCACCGGGACGGCGAAAGAGACCCAGTACTTC. This sequence joins TRBV5-1 and TRBJ2-5; possibly TRBD1 or TRBD2 for D (5 bases each). The V end lost 4 bases, the J end lost 3 bases, and 13 bases lay between the germline ends. This CDR3 is 14 amino acids long. CDR1 SGHRS and CDR2 YFSETQ come from the germline V gene.

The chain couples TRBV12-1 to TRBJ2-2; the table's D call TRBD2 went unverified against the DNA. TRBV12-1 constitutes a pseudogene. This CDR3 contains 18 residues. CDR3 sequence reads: CASSGMTSGPDNTGELFF. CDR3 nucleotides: TGTGCCAGCAGCGGGATGACTAGCGGTCCTGATAACACCGGGGAGCTGTTTTTT.

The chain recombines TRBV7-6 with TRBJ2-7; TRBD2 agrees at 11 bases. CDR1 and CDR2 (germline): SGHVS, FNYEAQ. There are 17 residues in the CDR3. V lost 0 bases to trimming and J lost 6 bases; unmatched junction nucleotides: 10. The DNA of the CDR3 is TGTGCCAGCAGCTTAGCGCTAGCGGGAGGTGGAGTCGGCGAGCAGTACTTC. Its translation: CASSLALAGGGVGEQYF.

The CDR3 region has the DNA TGTGCCAGCCGATACAAGGGTACTGAAGCTTTCTTT. Translation gives CASRYKGTEAFF. The gene calls are TRBV27 and TRBJ1-1; D unresolved. The germline V and J ends were trimmed by 8 bases and 5 bases, with 12 bases remaining between them. The CDR3 spans 12 residues. In germline, CDR1 is MNHEY, CDR2 SMNVEV (reference sequence).

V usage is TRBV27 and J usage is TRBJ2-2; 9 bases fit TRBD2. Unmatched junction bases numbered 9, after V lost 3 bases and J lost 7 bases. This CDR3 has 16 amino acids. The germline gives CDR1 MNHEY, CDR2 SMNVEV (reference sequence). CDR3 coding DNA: TGTGCCAGCAGTTTTAGTGCTAGCGGGATGGTCGGGGAGCTGTTTTTT. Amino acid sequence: CASSFSASGMVGELFF.

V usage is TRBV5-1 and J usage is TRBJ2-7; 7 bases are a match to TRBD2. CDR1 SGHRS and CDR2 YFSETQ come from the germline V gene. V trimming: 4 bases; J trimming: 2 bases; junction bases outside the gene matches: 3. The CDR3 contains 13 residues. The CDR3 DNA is TGCGCCAGCAGCGGGGGACTAACCTACGAGCAGTACTTC. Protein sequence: CASSGGLTYEQYF.

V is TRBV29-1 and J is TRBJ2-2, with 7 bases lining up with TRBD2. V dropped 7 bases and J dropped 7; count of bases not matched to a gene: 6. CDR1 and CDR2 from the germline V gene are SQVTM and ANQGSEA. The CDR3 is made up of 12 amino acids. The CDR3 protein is CSGGLVGGELFF. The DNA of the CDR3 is TGCAGCGGTGGACTAGTCGGCGGGGAGCTGTTTTTT.

The CDR3 bases are TGTGCCAGTAGTATTGGGACAGGGCGCTACGAGCAGTACTTC. Translating gives CASSIGTGRYEQYF. This chain links TRBV19 with TRBJ2-7, with 9 nucleotides matching TRBD1. Germline values: CDR1 LNHDA, CDR2 SQIVND (reference sequence). With 3 bases clipped from V and 3 bases from J, the junction kept 3 bases outside the gene matches. CDR3 length equals 14 residues. Variable domain in full (rest from reference TRBV19 and TRBJ2-7): DGGITQSPKYLFRKEGQNVTLSCEQNLNHDAMYWYRQDPGQGLRLIYYSQIVNDFQKGDIAEGYSVSREKKESFPLTVTSAQKNPTAFYLCASSIGTGRYEQYFGPGTRLTVT.

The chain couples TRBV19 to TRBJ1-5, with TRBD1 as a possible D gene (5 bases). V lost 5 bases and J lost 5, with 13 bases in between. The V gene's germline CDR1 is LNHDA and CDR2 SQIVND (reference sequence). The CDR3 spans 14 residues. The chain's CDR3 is CASSLQGGDQPQHF. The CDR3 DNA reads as TGTGCCAGTAGTCTGCAGGGCGGGGATCAGCCCCAGCATTTT.

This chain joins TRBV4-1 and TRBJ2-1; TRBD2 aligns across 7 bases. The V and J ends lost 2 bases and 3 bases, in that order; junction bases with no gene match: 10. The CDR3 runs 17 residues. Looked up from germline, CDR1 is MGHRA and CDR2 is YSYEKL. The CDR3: CASSQTRGAGSYNEQFF. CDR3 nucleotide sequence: TGCGCCAGCAGCCAAACCCGAGGAGCGGGAAGCTACAATGAGCAGTTCTTC.

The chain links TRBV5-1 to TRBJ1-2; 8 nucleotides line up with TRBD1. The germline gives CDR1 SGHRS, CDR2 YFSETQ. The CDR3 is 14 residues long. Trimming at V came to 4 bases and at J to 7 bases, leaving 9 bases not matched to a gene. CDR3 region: CASSGGQGKSGYTF. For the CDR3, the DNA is TGCGCCAGCAGCGGCGGACAGGGAAAAAGTGGCTACACCTTC.

The CDR3 sequence is CASSMWNSPLHF. CDR3 sequence (DNA): TGTGCCAGTAGTATGTGGAATTCACCCCTCCACTTT. The J gene is TRBJ1-6, the V gene TRBV19; D gene unclear. This CDR3 spans 12 amino acids. The germline V and J ends were trimmed by 3 bases and 7 bases, with 4 bases remaining between them. CDR1 and CDR2 from the germline V gene are LNHDA and SQIVND (reference sequence).

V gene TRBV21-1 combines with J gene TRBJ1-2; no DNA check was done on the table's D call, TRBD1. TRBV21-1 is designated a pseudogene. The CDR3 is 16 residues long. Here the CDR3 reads CASSKGYTGNFYGYTF. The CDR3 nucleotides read TGTGCCAGCAGCAAAGGTTACACAGGCAACTTCTATGGCTACACCTTC.

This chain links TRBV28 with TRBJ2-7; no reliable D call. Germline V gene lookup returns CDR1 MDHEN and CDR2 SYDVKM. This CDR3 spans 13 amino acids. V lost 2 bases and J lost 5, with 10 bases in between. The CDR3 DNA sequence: TGTGCCAGCAGTTTAGGAGCAGGAGACGAGCAGTACTTC. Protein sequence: CASSLGAGDEQYF. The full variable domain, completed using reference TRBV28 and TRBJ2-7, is DVKVTQSSRYLVKRTGEKVFLECVQDMDHENMFWYRQDPGLGLRLIYFSYDVKMKEKGDIPEGYSVSREKKERFSLILESASTNQTSMYLCASSLGAGDEQYFGPGTRLTVT.

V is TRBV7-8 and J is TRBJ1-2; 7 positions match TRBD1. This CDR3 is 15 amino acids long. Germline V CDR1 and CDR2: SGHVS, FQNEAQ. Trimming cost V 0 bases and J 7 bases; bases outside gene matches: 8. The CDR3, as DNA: TGTGCCAGCAGCTTAGCCGGGACAGAAAGGGGTGGCTACACCTTC. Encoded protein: CASSLAGTERGGYTF.

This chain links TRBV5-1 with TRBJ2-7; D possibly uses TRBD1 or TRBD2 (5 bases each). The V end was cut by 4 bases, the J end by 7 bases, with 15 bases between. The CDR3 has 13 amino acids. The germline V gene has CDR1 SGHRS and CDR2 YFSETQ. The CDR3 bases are TGCGCCAGCAGCCCGGCTGGGGGTAAGGAGCAGTACTTC. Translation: CASSPAGGKEQYF. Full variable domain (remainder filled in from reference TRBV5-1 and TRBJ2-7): KAGVTQTPRYLIKTRGQQVTLSCSPISGHRSVSWYQQTPGQGLQFLFEYFSETQRNKGNFPGRFSGRQFSNSRSEMNVSTLELGDSALYLCASSPAGGKEQYFGPGTRLTVT.

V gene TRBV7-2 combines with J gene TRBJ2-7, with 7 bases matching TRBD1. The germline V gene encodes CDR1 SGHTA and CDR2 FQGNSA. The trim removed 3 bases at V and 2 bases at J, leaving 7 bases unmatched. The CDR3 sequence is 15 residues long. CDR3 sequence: CASSLAPGTAYEQYF. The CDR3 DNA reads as TGTGCCAGCAGCTTGGCCCCCGGGACAGCCTACGAGCAGTACTTC. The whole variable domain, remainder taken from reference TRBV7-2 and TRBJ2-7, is GAGVSQSPSNKVTEKGKDVELRCDPISGHTALYWYRQSLGQGLEFLIYFQGNSAPDKSGLPSDRFSAERTGGSVSTLTIQRTQQEDSAVYLCASSLAPGTAYEQYFGPGTRLTVT.

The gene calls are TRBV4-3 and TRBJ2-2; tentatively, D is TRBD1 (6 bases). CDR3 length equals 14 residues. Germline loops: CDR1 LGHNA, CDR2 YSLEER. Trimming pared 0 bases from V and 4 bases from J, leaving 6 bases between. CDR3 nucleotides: TGCGCCAGCAGCCAAGAAGGGGGCACCGGGGAGCTGTTTTTT. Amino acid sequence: CASSQEGGTGELFF.

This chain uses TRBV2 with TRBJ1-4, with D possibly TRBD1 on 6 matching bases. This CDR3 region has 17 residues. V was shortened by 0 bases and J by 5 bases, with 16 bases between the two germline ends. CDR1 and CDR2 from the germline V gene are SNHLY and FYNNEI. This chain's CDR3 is CASSEARGQGLNEKLFF. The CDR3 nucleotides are TGTGCCAGCAGTGAAGCGCGGGGGCAGGGGTTAAATGAAAAACTGTTTTTT. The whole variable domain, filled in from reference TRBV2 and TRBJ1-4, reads EPEVTQTPSHQVTQMGQEVILRCVPISNHLYFYWYRQILGQKVEFLVSFYNNEISEKSEIFDDQFSVERPDGSNFTLKIRSTKLEDSAMYFCASSEARGQGLNEKLFFGSGTQLSVL.

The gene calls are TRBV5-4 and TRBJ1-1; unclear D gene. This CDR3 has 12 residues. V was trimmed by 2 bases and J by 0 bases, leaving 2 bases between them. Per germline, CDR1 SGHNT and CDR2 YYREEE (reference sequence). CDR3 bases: TGTGCCAGCAGCTTTATGAACACTGAAGCTTTCTTT. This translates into CASSFMNTEAFF.